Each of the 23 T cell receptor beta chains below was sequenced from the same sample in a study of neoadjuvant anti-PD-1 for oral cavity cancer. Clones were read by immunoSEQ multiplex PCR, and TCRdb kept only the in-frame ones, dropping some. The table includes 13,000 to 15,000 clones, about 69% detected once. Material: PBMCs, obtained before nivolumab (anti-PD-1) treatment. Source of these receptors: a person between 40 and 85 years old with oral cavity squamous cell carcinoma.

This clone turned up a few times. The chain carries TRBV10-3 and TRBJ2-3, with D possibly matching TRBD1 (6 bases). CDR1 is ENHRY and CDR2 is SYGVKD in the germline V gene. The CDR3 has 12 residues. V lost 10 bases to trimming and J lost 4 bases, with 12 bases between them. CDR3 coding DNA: TGTGCCACTCGACAGGAATCAGATACGCAGTATTTT. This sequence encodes CATRQESDTQYF.

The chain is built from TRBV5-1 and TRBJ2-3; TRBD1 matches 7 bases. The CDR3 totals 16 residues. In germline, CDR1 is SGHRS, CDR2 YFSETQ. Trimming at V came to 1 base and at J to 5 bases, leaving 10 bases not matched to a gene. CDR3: CASSLSEGAVKDTQYF. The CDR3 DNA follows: TGCGCCAGCAGCTTGTCTGAGGGGGCAGTGAAAGATACGCAGTATTTT.

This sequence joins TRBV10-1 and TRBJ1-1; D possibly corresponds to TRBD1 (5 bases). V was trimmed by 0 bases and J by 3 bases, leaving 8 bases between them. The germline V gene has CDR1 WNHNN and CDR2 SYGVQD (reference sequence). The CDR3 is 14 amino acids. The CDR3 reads CASSESGTHTEAFF. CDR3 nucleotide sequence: TGCGCCAGCAGTGAGTCTGGGACGCACACTGAAGCTTTCTTT.

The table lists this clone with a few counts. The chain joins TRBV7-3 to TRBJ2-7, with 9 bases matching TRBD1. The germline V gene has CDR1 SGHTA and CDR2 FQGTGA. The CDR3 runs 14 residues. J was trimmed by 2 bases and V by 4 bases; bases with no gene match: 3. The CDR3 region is CASSSTGGPYEQYF. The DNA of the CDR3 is TGTGCCAGCAGCTCGACAGGGGGTCCCTACGAGCAGTACTTC.

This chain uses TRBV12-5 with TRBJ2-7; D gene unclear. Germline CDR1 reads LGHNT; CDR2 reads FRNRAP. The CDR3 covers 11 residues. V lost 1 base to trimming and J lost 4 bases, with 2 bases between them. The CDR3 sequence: CASGLGYEQYF. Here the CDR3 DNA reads TGTGCTAGTGGTTTGGGGTACGAGCAGTACTTC.

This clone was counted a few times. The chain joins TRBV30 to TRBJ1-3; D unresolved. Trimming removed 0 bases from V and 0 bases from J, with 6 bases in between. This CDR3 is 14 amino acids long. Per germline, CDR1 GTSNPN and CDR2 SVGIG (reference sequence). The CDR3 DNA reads TGTGCCTGGAGTGTCTCCGTCTCTGGAAACACCATATATTTT. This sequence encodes CAWSVSVSGNTIYF.

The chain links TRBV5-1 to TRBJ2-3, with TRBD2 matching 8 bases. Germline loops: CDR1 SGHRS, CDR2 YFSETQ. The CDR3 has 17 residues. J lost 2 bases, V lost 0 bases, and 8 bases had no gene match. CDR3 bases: TGCGCCAGCAGCTTGGCGGTTCGGGGGGGTACCACAGATACGCAGTATTTT. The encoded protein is CASSLAVRGGTTDTQYF.

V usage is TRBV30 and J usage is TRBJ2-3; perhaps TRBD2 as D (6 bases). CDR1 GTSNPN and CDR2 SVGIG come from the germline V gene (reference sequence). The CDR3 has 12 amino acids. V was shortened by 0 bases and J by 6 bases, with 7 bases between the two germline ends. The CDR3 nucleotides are TGTGCCTGGAGTGTACGGGAGGATACGCAGTATTTT. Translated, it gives CAWSVREDTQYF. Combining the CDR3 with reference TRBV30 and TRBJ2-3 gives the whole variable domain SQTIHQWPATLVQPVGSPLSLECTVEGTSNPNLYWYRQAAGRGLQLLFYSVGIGQISSEVPQNLSASRPQDRQFILSSKKLLLSDSGFYLCAWSVREDTQYFGPGTRLTVL.

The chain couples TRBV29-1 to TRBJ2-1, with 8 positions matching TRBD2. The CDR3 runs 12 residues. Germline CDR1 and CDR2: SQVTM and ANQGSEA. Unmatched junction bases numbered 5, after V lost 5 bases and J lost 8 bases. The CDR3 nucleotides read TGCAGCGTTTACCCGGGACTAGATGAGCAGTTCTTC. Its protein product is CSVYPGLDEQFF.

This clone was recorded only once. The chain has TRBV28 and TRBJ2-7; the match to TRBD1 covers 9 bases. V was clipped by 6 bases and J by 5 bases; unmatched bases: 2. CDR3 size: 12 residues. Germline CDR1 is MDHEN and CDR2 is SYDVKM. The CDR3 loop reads CASRQGANEQYF. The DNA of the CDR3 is TGTGCCAGCAGACAGGGGGCCAACGAGCAGTACTTC.

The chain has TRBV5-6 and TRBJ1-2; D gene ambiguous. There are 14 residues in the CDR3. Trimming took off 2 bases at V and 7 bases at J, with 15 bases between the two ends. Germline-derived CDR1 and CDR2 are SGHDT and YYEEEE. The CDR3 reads CASSFGEGFGGYTF. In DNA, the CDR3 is TGTGCCAGCAGCTTCGGGGAGGGCTTTGGTGGCTACACCTTC.

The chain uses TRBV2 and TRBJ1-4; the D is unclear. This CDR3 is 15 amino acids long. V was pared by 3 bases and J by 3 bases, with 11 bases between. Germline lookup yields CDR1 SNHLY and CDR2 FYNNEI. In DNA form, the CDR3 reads TGTGCCAGCAGTGAGTTGGAAGGCCCTAATGAAAAACTGTTTTTT. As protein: CASSELEGPNEKLFF.

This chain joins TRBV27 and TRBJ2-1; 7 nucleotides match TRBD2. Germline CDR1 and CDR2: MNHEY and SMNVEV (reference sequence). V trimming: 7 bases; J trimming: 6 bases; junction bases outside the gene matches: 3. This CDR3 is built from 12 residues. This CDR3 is CASMGGVNEQFF. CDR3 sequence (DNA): TGTGCCAGCATGGGGGGGGTCAATGAGCAGTTCTTC.

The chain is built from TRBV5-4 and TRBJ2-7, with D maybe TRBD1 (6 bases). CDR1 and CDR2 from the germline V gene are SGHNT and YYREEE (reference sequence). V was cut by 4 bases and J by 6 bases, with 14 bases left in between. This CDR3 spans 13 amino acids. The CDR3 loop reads CASSLRDTREQYF. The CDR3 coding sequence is TGTGCCAGCAGCCTCAGGGACACCCGCGAGCAGTACTTC.

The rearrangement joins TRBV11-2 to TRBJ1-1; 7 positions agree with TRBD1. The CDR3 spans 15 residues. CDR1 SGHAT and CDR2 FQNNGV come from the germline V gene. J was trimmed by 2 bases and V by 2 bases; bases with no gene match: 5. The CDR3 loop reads CASSLRGTVNTEAFF. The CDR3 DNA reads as TGTGCCAGCAGCTTAAGGGGGACAGTTAACACTGAAGCTTTCTTT.

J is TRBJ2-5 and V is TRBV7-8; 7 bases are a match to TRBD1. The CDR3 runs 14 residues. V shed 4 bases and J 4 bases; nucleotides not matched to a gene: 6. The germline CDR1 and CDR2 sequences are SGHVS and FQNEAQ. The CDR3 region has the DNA TGTGCCAGCAGCTCTGGACAGGTCCCAGAGACCCAGTACTTC. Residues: CASSSGQVPETQYF.

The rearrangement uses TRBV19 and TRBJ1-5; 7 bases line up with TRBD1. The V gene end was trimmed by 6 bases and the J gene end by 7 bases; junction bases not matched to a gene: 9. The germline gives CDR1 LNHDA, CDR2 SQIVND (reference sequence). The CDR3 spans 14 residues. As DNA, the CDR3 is TGTGCCAGTAGGGAAAGGGGGCAGGGGCAGCCCCAGCATTTT. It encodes CASRERGQGQPQHF.

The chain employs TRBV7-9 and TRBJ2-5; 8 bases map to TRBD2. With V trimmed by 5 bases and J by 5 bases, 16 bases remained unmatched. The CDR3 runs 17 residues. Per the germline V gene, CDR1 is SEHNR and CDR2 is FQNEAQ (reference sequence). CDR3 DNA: TGTGCCAGCAGCCCCCGGGGCGGGGGGCCCTCGCGGGAGACCCAGTACTTC. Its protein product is CASSPRGGGPSRETQYF.

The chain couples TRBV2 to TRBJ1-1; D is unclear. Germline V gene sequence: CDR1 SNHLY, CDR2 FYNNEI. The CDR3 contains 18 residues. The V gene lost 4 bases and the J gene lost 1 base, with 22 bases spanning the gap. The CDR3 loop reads CASSVAAETTTGNTEAFF. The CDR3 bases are TGTGCCAGCAGTGTAGCGGCAGAAACTACGACCGGGAACACTGAAGCTTTCTTT.

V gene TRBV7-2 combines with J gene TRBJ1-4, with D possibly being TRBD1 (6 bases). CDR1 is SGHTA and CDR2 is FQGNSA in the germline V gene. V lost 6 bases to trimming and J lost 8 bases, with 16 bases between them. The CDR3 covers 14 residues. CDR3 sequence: CASSQGGVEEKLFF. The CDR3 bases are TGTGCCAGCAGTCAAGGGGGAGTGGAGGAAAAACTGTTTTTT.

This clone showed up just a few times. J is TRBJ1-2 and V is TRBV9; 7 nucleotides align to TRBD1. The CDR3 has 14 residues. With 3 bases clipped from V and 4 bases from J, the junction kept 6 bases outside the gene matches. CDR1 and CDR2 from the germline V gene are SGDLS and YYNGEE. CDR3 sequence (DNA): TGTGCCAGCAGCGCTGCAACAGGGGTCTATGGCTACACCTTC. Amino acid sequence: CASSAATGVYGYTF.

The CDR3 nucleotides read TGTGCCATCAGTGAGCGGACAGGGCTGAACACTGAAGCTTTCTTT. It specifies CAISERTGLNTEAFF. The V gene is TRBV10-3, the J gene TRBJ1-1; TRBD1 aligns across 8 bases. The germline V gene encodes CDR1 ENHRY and CDR2 SYGVKD. J lost 0 bases, V lost 2 bases, and 2 bases had no gene match. The CDR3 sequence is 15 residues long.

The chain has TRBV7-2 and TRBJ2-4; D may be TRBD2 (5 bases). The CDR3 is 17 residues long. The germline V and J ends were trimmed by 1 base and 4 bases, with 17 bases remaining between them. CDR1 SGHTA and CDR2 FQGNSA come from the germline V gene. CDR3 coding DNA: TGTGCCAGCAGCTTAGGAATCGAGTGGACTCTTAAAAACATTCAGTACTTC. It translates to CASSLGIEWTLKNIQYF.